This T cell receptor beta chain emerged from a study of breast tumors, draining lymph nodes, adjacent tissues. TCRdb redid the calling of the multiplex PCR reads with MiXCR, one entry per CDR3 protein. The table records some 200,000 distinct CDR3 sequences, over 25% of them present only once. Study-wide points: Compared with basal-like, luminal-like tumors shared significantly more repertoire with nontumor tissue. Tumor TCR diversity was below lymph nodes but above nontumor tissue.

This clonotype occurred many times. The antigen is unknown. The CDR3 has 13 amino acids. Per germline, CDR1 SGHRS and CDR2 YFSETQ. Trimming shortened V by 0 bases and J by 7 bases, and 5 bases separated the two germline ends. Axillary draining lymph nodes of breast cancer patients supplied the node samples. This TCR was sampled from a female donor with breast cancer. Some clones in this sample may be carry-over from other donors' samples. This sequence joins TRBV5-1 and TRBJ1-6; D perhaps matches TRBD1 (5 bases). Material: axillary lymph node tissue. The CDR3 DNA sequence: TGCGCCAGCAGCTTGGACAGGAATTCACCCCTCCACTTT. Amino acids: CASSLDRNSPLHF.